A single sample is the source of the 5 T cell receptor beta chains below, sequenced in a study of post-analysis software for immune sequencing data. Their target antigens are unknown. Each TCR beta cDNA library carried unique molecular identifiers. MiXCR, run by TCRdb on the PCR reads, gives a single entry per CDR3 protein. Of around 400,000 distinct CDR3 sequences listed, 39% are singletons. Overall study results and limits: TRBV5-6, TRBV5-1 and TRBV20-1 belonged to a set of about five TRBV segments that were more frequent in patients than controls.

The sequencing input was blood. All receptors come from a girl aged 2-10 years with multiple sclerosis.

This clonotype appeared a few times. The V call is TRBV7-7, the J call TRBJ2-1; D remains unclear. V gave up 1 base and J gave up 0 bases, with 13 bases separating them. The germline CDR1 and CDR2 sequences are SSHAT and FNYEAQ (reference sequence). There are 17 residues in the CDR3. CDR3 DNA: TGTGCCAGCAGCTTAGAGGCTAGTCGGAGCTCCTACAATGAGCAGTTCTTC. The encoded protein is CASSLEASRSSYNEQFF.

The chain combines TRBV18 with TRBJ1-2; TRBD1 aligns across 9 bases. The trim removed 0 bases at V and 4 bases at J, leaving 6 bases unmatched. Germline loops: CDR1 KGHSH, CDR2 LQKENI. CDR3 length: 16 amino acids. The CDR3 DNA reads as TGTGCCAGCTCACCACCGGGACCACAGGGGGCCTATGGCTACACCTTC. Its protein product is CASSPPGPQGAYGYTF.

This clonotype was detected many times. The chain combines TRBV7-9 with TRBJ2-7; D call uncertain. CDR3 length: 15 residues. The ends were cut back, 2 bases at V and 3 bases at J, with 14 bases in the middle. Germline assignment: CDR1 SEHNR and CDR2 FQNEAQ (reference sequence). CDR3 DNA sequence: TGTGCCAGCAGCTTACCGGAGAAGACTGGCTACGAGCAGTACTTC. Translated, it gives CASSLPEKTGYEQYF.

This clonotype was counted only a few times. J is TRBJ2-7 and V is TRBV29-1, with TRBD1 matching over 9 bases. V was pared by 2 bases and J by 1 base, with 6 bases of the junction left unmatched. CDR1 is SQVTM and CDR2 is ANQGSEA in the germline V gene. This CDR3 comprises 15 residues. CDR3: CSVESRGTGSYEQYF. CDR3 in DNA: TGCAGCGTTGAAAGTCGGGGGACAGGGTCCTACGAGCAGTACTTC.

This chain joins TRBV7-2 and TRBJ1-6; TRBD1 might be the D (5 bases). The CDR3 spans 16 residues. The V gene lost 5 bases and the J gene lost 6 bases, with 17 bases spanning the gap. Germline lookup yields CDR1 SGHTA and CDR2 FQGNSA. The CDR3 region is CASSRATTARNSPLHF. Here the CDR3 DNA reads TGTGCCAGCAGCAGGGCGACGACAGCCCGTAATTCACCCCTCCACTTT.